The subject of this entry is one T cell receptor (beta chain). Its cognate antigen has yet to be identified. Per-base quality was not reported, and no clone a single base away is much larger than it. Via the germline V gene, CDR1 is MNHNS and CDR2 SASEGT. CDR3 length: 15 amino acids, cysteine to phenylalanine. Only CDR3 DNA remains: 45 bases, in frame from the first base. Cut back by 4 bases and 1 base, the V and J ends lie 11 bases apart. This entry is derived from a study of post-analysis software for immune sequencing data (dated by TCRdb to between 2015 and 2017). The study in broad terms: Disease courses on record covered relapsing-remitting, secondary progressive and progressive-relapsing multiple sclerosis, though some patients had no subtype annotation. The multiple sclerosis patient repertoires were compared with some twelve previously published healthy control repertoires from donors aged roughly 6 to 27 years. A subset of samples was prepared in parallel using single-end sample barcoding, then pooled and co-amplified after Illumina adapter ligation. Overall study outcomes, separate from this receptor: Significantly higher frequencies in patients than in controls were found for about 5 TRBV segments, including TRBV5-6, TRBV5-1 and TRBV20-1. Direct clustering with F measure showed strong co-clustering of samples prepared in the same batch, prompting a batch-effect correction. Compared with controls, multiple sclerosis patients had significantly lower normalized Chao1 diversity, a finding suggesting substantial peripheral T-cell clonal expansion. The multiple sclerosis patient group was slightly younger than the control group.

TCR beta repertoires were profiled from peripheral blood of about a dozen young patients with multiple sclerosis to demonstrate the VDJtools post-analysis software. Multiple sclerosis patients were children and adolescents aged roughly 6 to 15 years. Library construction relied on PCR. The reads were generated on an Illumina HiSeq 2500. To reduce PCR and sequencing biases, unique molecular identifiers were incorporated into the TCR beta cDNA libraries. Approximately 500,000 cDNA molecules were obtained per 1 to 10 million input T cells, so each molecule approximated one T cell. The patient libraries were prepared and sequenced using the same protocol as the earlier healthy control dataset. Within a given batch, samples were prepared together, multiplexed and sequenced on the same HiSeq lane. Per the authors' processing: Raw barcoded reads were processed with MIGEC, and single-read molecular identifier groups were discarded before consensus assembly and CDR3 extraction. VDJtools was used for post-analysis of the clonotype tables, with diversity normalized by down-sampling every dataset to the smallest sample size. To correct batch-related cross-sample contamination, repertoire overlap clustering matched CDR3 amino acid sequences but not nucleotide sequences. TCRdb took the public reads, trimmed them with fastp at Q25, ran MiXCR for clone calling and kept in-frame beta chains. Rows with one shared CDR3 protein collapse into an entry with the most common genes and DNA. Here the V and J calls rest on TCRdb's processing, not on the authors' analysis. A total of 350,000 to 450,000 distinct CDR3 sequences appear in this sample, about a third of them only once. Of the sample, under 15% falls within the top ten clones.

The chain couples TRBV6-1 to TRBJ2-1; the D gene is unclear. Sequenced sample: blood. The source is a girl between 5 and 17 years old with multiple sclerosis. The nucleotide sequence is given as TGTGCCAGCAGTGCGGACGGATTTTCCTACAATGAGCAGTTCTTC. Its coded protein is CASSADGFSYNEQFF.